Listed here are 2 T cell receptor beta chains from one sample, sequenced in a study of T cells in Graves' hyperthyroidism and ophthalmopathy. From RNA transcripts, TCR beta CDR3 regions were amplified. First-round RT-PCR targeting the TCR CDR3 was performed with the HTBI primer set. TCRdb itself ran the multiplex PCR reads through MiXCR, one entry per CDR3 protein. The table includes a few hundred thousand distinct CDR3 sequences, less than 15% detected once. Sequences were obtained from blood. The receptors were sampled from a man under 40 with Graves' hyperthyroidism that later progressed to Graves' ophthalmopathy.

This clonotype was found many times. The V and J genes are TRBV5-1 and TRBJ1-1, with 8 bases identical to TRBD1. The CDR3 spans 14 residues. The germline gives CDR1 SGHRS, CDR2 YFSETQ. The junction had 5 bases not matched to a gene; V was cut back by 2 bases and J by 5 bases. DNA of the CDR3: TGCGCCAGCAGCTTAGCAGGGGGCCGTACTGAAGCTTTCTTT. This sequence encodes CASSLAGGRTEAFF.

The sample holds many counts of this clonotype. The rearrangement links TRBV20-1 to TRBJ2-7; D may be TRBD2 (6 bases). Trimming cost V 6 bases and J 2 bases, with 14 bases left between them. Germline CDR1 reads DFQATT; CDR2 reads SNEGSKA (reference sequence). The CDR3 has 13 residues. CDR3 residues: CSAPAGQAYEQYF. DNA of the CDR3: TGCAGTGCCCCGGCGGGGCAGGCCTACGAGCAGTACTTC.